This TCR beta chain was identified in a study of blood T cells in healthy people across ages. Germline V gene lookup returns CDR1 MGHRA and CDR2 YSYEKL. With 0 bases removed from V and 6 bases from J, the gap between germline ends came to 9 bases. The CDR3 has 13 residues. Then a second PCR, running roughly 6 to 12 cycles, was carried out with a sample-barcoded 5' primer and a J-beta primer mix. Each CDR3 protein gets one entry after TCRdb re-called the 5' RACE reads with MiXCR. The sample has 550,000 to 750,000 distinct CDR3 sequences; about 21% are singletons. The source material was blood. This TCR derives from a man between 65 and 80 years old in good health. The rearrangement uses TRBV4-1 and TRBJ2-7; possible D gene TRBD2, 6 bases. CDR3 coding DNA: TGCGCCAGCAGCCAAGATCCCGGGAGCGAGCAGTACTTC. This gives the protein CASSQDPGSEQYF.